The clone carrying this TCR beta chain came up many times. MiXCR, applied by TCRdb to the PCR reads, yields one record per CDR3 protein. In the table there are nearly 650,000 distinct CDR3 sequences, roughly 25% of which are singletons. The sample comes from a study of molecular identifiers for immune sequencing clone quantification. The CDR3 contains 14 residues. Germline V gene sequence: CDR1 SGHVS, CDR2 FNYEAQ. V lost 0 bases and J 7 bases, leaving 13 bases between the germline ends. This sequence was found in a human donor in good health. Some libraries in this study had Jurkat cell RNA spiked in. The gene calls are TRBV7-6 and TRBJ2-7, with TRBD2 as a possible D gene (7 bases). Specimen: naive CD8+ T cells from blood, with Jurkat cell RNA spiked in. The subset was: FACS-sorted CD8+CD4-CCR7+CD45RA+ naive T cells. The CDR3 DNA reads as TGTGCCAGCAGCTTAGCGCTGGGAGGGGGGGAGCAGTACTTC. Translated: CASSLALGGGEQYF.